One and the same sample provided the 29 T cell receptor beta chains below, sequenced in a study of T cells in Graves' hyperthyroidism and ophthalmopathy. Authors of the study amplified TCR beta CDR3 regions from RNA transcripts. With the HTBI primer set, the TCR CDR3 went through a first round of RT-PCR. MiXCR, applied by TCRdb to the multiplex PCR reads, yields one record per CDR3 protein. The sample shows 500,000 to 650,000 distinct CDR3 sequences, more than 15% of them seen only once. Sequenced input: blood. The receptors originated from a woman between 18 and 29 years old with Graves' ophthalmopathy.

This clonotype was detected once. A read error may be the cause here, since a much bigger clone is one base away. The V gene is TRBV11-2, the J gene TRBJ2-7, with D possibly TRBD1 on 6 matching bases. Germline lookup yields CDR1 SGHAT and CDR2 FQNNGV. This CDR3 region has 16 residues. V lost 0 bases to trimming and J lost 2 bases, with 14 bases between them. The CDR3 is CASSLDWAGVPYEQYF. In nucleotides, the CDR3 is TGTGCCAGCAGCTTAGATTGGGCAGGGGTCCCCTACGAGCAGTACTTC.

This clonotype was recorded at least ten times. The chain couples TRBV20-1 to TRBJ1-2; 7 nucleotides line up with TRBD1. This CDR3 has 14 residues. The germline V gene encodes CDR1 DFQATT and CDR2 SNEGSKA (reference sequence). V gave up 3 bases and J gave up 5 bases; unmatched junction bases: 9. DNA for the CDR3: TGCAGTGCTAGGGACGAAGAGACAGGGTATGGCTACACCTTC. The encoded protein is CSARDEETGYGYTF.

This clonotype appeared once. A much larger clonotype is one base distant, so this may be a read error. The genes are TRBV6-9 and TRBJ1-2; unclear D gene. The CDR3 totals 12 residues. Germline V gene sequence: CDR1 MNHGY, CDR2 SVAAGI. Trimming cost V 2 bases and J 6 bases, with 7 bases left between them. The CDR3 protein is CASSYPGNGYTF. In DNA form, the CDR3 reads TGTGCCAGCAGTTATCCCGGGAATGGCTACACCTTC.

In its sample, this clonotype was seen many times. The genes are TRBV30 and TRBJ1-4; D is unresolved. Germline lookup yields CDR1 GTSNPN and CDR2 SVGIG (reference sequence). This CDR3 spans 12 amino acids. Deletions cut 1 base from V and 11 bases from J, with 11 bases between. The CDR3 spells CAWSDSAPKLFF. The CDR3 region has the DNA TGTGCCTGGAGTGACTCGGCACCCAAACTGTTTTTT.

This clonotype came up many times. This sequence joins TRBV7-9 and TRBJ2-1; 9 bases map to TRBD2. With 1 base clipped from V and 2 bases from J, the junction kept 3 bases outside the gene matches. The CDR3 consists of 16 residues. The germline V gene has CDR1 SEHNR and CDR2 FQNEAQ (reference sequence). CDR3 region: CASSLETSGAYNEQFF. The CDR3 nucleotides read TGTGCCAGCAGCTTAGAGACTAGCGGAGCCTACAATGAGCAGTTCTTC. The entire variable domain, with the rest obtained from reference TRBV7-9 and TRBJ2-1, is as follows: DTGVSQNPRHKITKRGQNVTFRCDPISEHNRLYWYRQTLGQGPEFLTYFQNEAQLEKSRLLSDRFSAERPKGSFSTLEIQRTEQGDSAMYLCASSLETSGAYNEQFFGPGTRLTVL.

The V and J genes are TRBV6-1 and TRBJ2-7, with D perhaps matching TRBD1 or TRBD2 (5 bases each). The germline V gene has CDR1 MNHNS and CDR2 SASEGT. The CDR3 has 15 residues. V lost 2 bases and J lost 2, with 13 bases in between. CDR3 DNA sequence: TGTGCCAGCAGTGAAAGGGACGGTGCGGCCTACGAGCAGTACTTC. Translated: CASSERDGAAYEQYF.

This chain uses TRBV6-1 with TRBJ2-1; 7 positions agree with TRBD2. This CDR3 has 12 amino acids. Germline CDR1 MNHNS, CDR2 SASEGT. Trimming at V came to 7 bases and at J to 10 bases, leaving 7 bases not matched to a gene. The CDR3 here is CASTLPSGEQFF. For the CDR3, the DNA is TGTGCCAGCACCCTACCTAGCGGCGAGCAGTTCTTC.

This clonotype has just a few counts. This sequence joins TRBV19 and TRBJ2-7, with 7 bases identical to TRBD1. The CDR3 loop spans 15 amino acids. The V gene end was trimmed by 5 bases and the J gene end by 0 bases; junction bases not matched to a gene: 7. Germline V gives CDR1 LNHDA, CDR2 SQIVND (reference sequence). CDR3 region: CASSAGQETSYEQYF. In DNA, the CDR3 is TGTGCCAGTAGTGCCGGACAGGAGACCTCCTACGAGCAGTACTTC.

This clonotype came up many times. The chain is built from TRBV2 and TRBJ1-5, with 7 bases identical to TRBD1. Germline lookup yields CDR1 SNHLY and CDR2 FYNNEI. The V segment lost 7 bases and the J segment 7 bases; nucleotides outside the gene matches: 10. This CDR3 is 14 amino acids long. This chain's CDR3 is CASTRQGGGQPQHF. Here the CDR3 DNA reads TGTGCCAGCACCCGACAGGGAGGAGGACAGCCCCAGCATTTT.

This clonotype was detected ten times or more. This sequence joins TRBV9 and TRBJ1-1, with a possible D match to TRBD1 (6 bases). Germline assignment: CDR1 SGDLS and CDR2 YYNGEE. V was clipped by 3 bases and J by 1 base, with 10 bases between them. The CDR3 extends over 14 amino acids. Here the CDR3 DNA reads TGTGCCAGCAGCGCAGGGGCACCGAACACTGAAGCTTTCTTT. This translates into CASSAGAPNTEAFF.

The sample holds a few counts of this clonotype. The J gene is TRBJ2-3, the V gene TRBV7-9; maybe TRBD1 (6 bases). This CDR3 is 17 amino acids long. Germline lookup yields CDR1 SEHNR and CDR2 FQNEAQ (reference sequence). V shed 5 bases and J shed 2 bases, with 20 bases lying between them. Here the CDR3 DNA reads TGTGCCAGCAGCAGAACTACAGGGTTTCCGATCACAGATACGCAGTATTTT. Residues: CASSRTTGFPITDTQYF. Full variable domain (rest looked up from reference TRBV7-9 and TRBJ2-3): DTGVSQNPRHKITKRGQNVTFRCDPISEHNRLYWYRQTLGQGPEFLTYFQNEAQLEKSRLLSDRFSAERPKGSFSTLEIQRTEQGDSAMYLCASSRTTGFPITDTQYFGPGTRLTVL.

V gene TRBV25-1 combines with J gene TRBJ2-7; D may be TRBD1 (6 bases). Germline V gives CDR1 MGHDK, CDR2 SYGVNS. The CDR3 has 16 residues. Trimming took off 4 bases at V and 1 base at J, with 17 bases between the two ends. CDR3 sequence: CASSVTGSQGSYEQYF. The CDR3 coding sequence is TGTGCCAGCAGTGTTACAGGGAGCCAGGGGTCCTACGAGCAGTACTTC.

This clonotype was picked up many times. This chain connects TRBV12-5 to TRBJ1-1, with a weak D call TRBD1 (6 bases). V was pared by 5 bases and J by 4 bases, with 26 bases between. In germline, CDR1 is LGHNT, CDR2 FRNRAP. CDR3 size: 18 residues. Here the CDR3 reads CASGPPGTSRIPGTEAFF. The CDR3 DNA sequence: TGTGCTAGTGGTCCCCCCGGGACATCTCGGATCCCGGGCACTGAAGCTTTCTTT.

V is TRBV11-3 and J is TRBJ1-1, with TRBD1 as a possible D gene (5 bases). The germline V gene has CDR1 SGHNT and CDR2 YENEEA. This CDR3 is 13 amino acids long. V was clipped by 9 bases and J by 1 base, with 12 bases between them. The CDR3 DNA reads TGTGCCAGAAGCACAACAGGGAACACTGAAGCTTTCTTT. Protein sequence: CARSTTGNTEAFF.

Turning to this clonotype: A much larger clonotype is one base distant, so this may be a read error. V is TRBV20-1 and J is TRBJ2-3; D is perhaps TRBD2 (6 bases). Looked up from germline, CDR1 is DFQATT and CDR2 is SNEGSKA (reference sequence). CDR3 length: 15 residues. The V end was cut by 0 bases, the J end by 0 bases, with 10 bases between. The DNA of the CDR3 is TGCAGTGCTAGAGACCCCGGGACTAGCACAGATACGCAGTATTTT. Protein: CSARDPGTSTDTQYF.

Regarding this clonotype: This may come from a read error, since a much larger clone is one base off. This sequence joins TRBV12-3 or TRBV12-4 and TRBJ1-6, with unresolved D. The V and J ends lost 8 bases and 0 bases respectively, with 8 bases between them. The length of the CDR3 is 14 residues. The CDR3 loop reads CASGPSSYNSPLHF. The DNA of the CDR3 is TGTGCCAGCGGTCCCAGCTCCTATAATTCACCCCTCCACTTT.

This clonotype came up many times. The rearrangement joins TRBV28 to TRBJ2-3; D possibly corresponds to TRBD1 (6 bases). The CDR3 totals 20 residues. Trimming pared 2 bases from V and 2 bases from J, leaving 26 bases between. The germline V gene encodes CDR1 MDHEN and CDR2 SYDVKM. The CDR3 DNA is TGTGCCAGCAGTTTAGGAGGCAGGGGTGCATATTATGCCTTCACAGATACGCAGTATTTT. Translating it yields CASSLGGRGAYYAFTDTQYF.

In its sample, this clonotype was seen a few times. The V gene is TRBV9, the J gene TRBJ1-6; 7 bases fit TRBD1. Unmatched junction bases numbered 4, after V lost 0 bases and J lost 7 bases. Per germline, CDR1 SGDLS and CDR2 YYNGEE. The CDR3 length is 15 residues. The CDR3 loop is CASSVAGGYNSPLHF. The CDR3 DNA reads TGTGCCAGCAGCGTAGCAGGGGGTTACAATTCACCCCTCCACTTT. The whole variable domain, filled in from reference TRBV9 and TRBJ1-6, reads DSGVTQTPKHLITATGQRVTLRCSPRSGDLSVYWYQQSLDQGLQFLIQYYNGEERAKGNILERFSAQQFPDLHSELNLSSLELGDSALYFCASSVAGGYNSPLHFGNGTRLTVT.

The chain employs TRBV6-2 or TRBV6-3 and TRBJ2-7; 12 bases align to TRBD2. Germline assignment: CDR1 MNHEY and CDR2 SVGEGT. The V gene end was trimmed by 0 bases and the J gene end by 5 bases; junction bases not matched to a gene: 8. The CDR3 runs 17 residues. CDR3 sequence: CASSYSILAGGPNEQYF. The DNA for the CDR3 is TGTGCCAGCAGTTACTCGATCCTAGCGGGGGGGCCCAACGAGCAGTACTTC.

This clonotype was seen only a few times. The chain employs TRBV14 and TRBJ2-1; TRBD2 agrees at 8 bases. From germline, CDR1 is SGHDN and CDR2 FVKESK. CDR3 length equals 15 residues. J lost 8 bases, V lost 1 base, and 7 bases had no gene match. CDR3 residues: CASSQGREERYEQFF. In DNA form, the CDR3 reads TGTGCCAGCAGCCAAGGGCGGGAGGAACGATATGAGCAGTTCTTC.

This clonotype was observed at least ten times. V usage is TRBV7-8 and J usage is TRBJ2-1; 9 bases are a match to TRBD2. The CDR3 contains 16 residues. Germline loops: CDR1 SGHVS, CDR2 FQNEAQ. With 5 bases clipped from V and 6 bases from J, the junction kept 11 bases outside the gene matches. The CDR3 DNA reads TGTGCCAGCAGCCGCGGCGGGGGACTAGCTGGCAATGAGCAGTTCTTC. Translation: CASSRGGGLAGNEQFF.

The chain employs TRBV25-1 and TRBJ2-3, with 13 bases matching TRBD2. After removal of 6 bases from V and 4 bases from J, the junction contained 10 bases not matched to a gene. Germline V CDR1 and CDR2: MGHDK, SYGVNS. This CDR3 has 17 residues. The CDR3 region has the DNA TGTGCCAGCAGACTAGCGGGAGGGCCTAGGGGTTCAGATACGCAGTATTTT. Encoded protein: CASRLAGGPRGSDTQYF.

Ten or more counts support this clonotype. The CDR3 sequence: CASRRDRRGEAFF. In nucleotides, the CDR3 is TGTGCCAGCAGAAGGGACCGCCGTGGGGAAGCTTTCTTT. This rearrangement joins TRBV6-2 or TRBV6-3 to TRBJ1-1; D is possibly TRBD1 (5 bases). Germline CDR1 reads MNHEY; CDR2 reads SVGEGT. V was clipped by 6 bases and J by 8 bases, with 16 bases between them. The CDR3 sequence is 13 residues long.

This clonotype showed up many times. The rearrangement joins TRBV2 to TRBJ1-4; 7 bases agree with TRBD1. The trim removed 2 bases at V and 6 bases at J, leaving 6 bases unmatched. Per the germline V gene, CDR1 is SNHLY and CDR2 is FYNNEI. This CDR3 has 15 residues. This chain's CDR3 is CASSEWGGGDEKLFF. The CDR3 DNA is TGTGCCAGCAGTGAATGGGGAGGGGGCGATGAAAAACTGTTTTTT. The entire variable domain, with the rest obtained from reference TRBV2 and TRBJ1-4, is as follows: EPEVTQTPSHQVTQMGQEVILRCVPISNHLYFYWYRQILGQKVEFLVSFYNNEISEKSEIFDDQFSVERPDGSNFTLKIRSTKLEDSAMYFCASSEWGGGDEKLFFGSGTQLSVL.

This clonotype was observed at least ten times. The gene calls are TRBV4-1 and TRBJ2-3, with D perhaps TRBD2 (6 bases). The germline V gene has CDR1 MGHRA and CDR2 YSYEKL. The CDR3 has 14 residues. Deletions cut 0 bases from V and 6 bases from J, with 10 bases between. The CDR3 loop is CASSQDPSGDTQYF. CDR3 DNA: TGCGCCAGCAGCCAAGATCCGAGCGGGGATACGCAGTATTTT.

This clonotype was found a few times. This chain uses TRBV4-1 with TRBJ1-5; tentatively, D is TRBD1 (5 bases). The germline V gene encodes CDR1 MGHRA and CDR2 YSYEKL. V lost 3 bases, J lost 7 bases, and 10 bases lay in between. The CDR3 spans 13 residues. The CDR3 sequence: CASSHQGAQPQHF. The CDR3 bases are TGCGCCAGCAGCCATCAGGGTGCCCAGCCCCAGCATTTT.

This clonotype was found a few times. The rearrangement links TRBV19 to TRBJ2-1; unclear D gene. The CDR3 loop spans 16 amino acids. V lost 3 bases and J 0 bases, leaving 12 bases between the germline ends. CDR1 and CDR2 from the germline V gene are LNHDA and SQIVND (reference sequence). The CDR3 protein is CASSMAASVSYNEQFF. The CDR3 DNA reads TGTGCCAGTAGTATGGCAGCTAGTGTCTCCTACAATGAGCAGTTCTTC.

This chain connects TRBV7-8 to TRBJ2-2; D assignment may be TRBD1 or TRBD2 (6 bases each). CDR3 length equals 17 residues. The germline V and J ends were trimmed by 2 bases and 5 bases, with 18 bases remaining between them. CDR1 is SGHVS, CDR2 FQNEAQ, per germline. The CDR3 region has the DNA TGTGCCAGCAGCTTACAGCCGGCTAGGGGGAGGACCGGGGAGCTGTTTTTT. Its translation is CASSLQPARGRTGELFF.

Details on this clonotype: This may be a read error: a much more frequent sequence differs by one nucleotide. The chain recombines TRBV6-1 with TRBJ2-7, with D perhaps given as TRBD1 or TRBD2 (7 bases each). CDR3 length equals 15 residues. Germline V gene lookup returns CDR1 MNHNS and CDR2 SASEGT. CDR3 region: CAISERAGGDHEQYF. The DNA of the CDR3 is TGTGCCATCAGTGAAAGGGCAGGGGGGGACCACGAGCAGTACTTC.